This T cell receptor (beta chain) came from a study of OX40 agonist ivuxolimab in advanced cancers. The table came from immunoSEQ multiplex PCR; TCRdb's copy has only in-frame clones and leaves some out. Here the sample spans about 83,000 clones, over 75% being singletons. This clone was seen once. Germline CDR1 and CDR2: KGHSH and LQKENI. Trimming removed 2 bases from V and 4 bases from J; junction bases left unmatched: 4. CDR3 length equals 15 residues. The receptor was isolated from an adult with an advanced solid tumor such as melanoma, head and neck, liver or kidney cancer. The chain links TRBV18 to TRBJ2-2; TRBD1 agrees at 7 bases. The sequencing here drew on CD4+ or CD8+ T cells sorted from blood, taken in a trial of the OX40 agonist ivuxolimab. The CDR3 nucleotides are TGTGCCAGCTCACCAACAGGGGTTCGCACCGGGGAGCTGTTTTTT. Its protein is CASSPTGVRTGELFF.